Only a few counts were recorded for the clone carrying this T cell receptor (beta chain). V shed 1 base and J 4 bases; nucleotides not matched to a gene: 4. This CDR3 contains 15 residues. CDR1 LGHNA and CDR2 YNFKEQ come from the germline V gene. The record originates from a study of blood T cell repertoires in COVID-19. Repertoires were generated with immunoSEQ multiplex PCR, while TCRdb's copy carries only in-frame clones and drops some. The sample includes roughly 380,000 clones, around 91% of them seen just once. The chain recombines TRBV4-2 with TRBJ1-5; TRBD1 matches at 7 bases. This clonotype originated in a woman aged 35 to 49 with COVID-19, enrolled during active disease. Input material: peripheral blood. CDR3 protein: CASSQGGTENQPQHF. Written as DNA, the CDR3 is TGTGCCAGCAGCCAAGGCGGGACAGAGAATCAGCCCCAGCATTTT.